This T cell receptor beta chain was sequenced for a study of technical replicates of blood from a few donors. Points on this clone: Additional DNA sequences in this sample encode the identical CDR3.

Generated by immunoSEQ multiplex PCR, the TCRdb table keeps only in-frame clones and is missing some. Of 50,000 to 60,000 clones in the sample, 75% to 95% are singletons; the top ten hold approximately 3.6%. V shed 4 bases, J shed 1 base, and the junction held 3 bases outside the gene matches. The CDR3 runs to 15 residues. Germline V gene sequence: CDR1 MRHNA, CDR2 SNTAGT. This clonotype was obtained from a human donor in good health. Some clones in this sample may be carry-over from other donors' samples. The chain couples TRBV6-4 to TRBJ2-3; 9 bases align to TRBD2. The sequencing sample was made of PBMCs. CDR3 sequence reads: CASSAAGGGTDTQYF. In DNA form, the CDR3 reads TGTGCCAGCAGTGCCGCGGGGGGGGGCACAGATACGCAGTATTTT.